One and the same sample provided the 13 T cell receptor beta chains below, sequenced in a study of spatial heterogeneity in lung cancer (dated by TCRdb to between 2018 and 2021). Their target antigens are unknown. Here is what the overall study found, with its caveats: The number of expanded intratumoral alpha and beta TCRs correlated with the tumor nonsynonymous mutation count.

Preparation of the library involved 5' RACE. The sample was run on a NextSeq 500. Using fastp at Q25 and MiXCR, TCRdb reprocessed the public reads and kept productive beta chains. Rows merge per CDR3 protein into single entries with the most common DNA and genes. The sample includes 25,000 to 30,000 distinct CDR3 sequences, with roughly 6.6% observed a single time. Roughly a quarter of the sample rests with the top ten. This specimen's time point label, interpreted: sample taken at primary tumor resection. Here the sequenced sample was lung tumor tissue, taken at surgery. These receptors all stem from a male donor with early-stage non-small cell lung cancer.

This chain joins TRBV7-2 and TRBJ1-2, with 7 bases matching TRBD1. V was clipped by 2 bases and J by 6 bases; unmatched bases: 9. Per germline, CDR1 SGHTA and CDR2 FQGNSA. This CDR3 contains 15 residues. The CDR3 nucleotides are TGTGCCAGCAGCTTAATGAGGGGGCGCTTTGATGGCTACACCTTC. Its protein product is CASSLMRGRFDGYTF. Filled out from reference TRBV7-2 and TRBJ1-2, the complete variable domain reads GAGVSQSPSNKVTEKGKDVELRCDPISGHTALYWYRQSLGQGLEFLIYFQGNSAPDKSGLPSDRFSAERTGGSVSTLTIQRTQQEDSAVYLCASSLMRGRFDGYTFGSGTRLTVV.

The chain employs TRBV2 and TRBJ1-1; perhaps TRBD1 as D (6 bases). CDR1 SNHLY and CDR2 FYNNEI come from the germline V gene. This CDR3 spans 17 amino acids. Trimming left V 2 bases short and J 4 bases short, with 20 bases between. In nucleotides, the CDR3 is TGTGCCAGCAGTGAAAGGGGGGCCCTAGCGGGGGCCACTGAAGCTTTCTTT. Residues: CASSERGALAGATEAFF.

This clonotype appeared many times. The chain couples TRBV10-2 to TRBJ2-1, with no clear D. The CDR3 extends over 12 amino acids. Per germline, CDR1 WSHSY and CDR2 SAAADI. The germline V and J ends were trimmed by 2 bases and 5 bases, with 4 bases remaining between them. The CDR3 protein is CASSERNNEQFF. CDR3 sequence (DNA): TGCGCCAGCAGTGAGAGGAACAATGAGCAGTTCTTC.

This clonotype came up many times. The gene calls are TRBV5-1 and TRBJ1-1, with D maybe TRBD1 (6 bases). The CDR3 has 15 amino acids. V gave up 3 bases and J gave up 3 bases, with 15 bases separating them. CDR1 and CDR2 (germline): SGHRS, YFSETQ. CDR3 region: CASSWGAGSDTEAFF. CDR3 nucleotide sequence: TGCGCCAGCAGCTGGGGGGCAGGGTCGGACACTGAAGCTTTCTTT.

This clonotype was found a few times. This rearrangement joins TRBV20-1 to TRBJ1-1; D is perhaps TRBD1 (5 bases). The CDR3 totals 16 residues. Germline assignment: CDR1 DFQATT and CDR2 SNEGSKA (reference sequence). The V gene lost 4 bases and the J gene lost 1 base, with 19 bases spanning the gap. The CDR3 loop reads CSAKGTTQRSNTEAFF. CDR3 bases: TGCAGTGCTAAAGGGACGACCCAGCGTTCGAACACTGAAGCTTTCTTT.

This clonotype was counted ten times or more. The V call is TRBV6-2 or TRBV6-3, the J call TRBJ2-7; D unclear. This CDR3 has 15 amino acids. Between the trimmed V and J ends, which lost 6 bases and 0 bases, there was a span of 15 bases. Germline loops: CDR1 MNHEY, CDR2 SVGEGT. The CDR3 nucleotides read TGTGCCAGCAGCCCGGACGCAACCCCCTCCTACGAGCAGTACTTC. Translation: CASSPDATPSYEQYF.

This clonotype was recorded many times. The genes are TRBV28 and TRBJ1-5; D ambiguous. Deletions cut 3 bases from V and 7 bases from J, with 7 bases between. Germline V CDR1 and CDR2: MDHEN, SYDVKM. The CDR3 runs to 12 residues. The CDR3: CASSFAAQPQHF. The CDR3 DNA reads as TGTGCCAGCAGTTTTGCGGCACAGCCCCAGCATTTT.

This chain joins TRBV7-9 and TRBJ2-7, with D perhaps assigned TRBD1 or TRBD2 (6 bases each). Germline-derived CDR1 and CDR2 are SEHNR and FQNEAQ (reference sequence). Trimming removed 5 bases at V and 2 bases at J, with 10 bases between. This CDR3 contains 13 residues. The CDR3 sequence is CASSPRGPYEQYF. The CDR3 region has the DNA TGTGCCAGCAGCCCCCGGGGGCCCTACGAGCAGTACTTC.

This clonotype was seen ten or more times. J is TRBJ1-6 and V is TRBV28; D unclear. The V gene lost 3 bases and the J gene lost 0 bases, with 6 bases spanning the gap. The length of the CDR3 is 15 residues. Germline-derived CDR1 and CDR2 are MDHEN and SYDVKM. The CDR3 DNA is TGTGCCAGCAGTTTTGGTGGCTCCTATAATTCACCCCTCCACTTT. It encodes CASSFGGSYNSPLHF.

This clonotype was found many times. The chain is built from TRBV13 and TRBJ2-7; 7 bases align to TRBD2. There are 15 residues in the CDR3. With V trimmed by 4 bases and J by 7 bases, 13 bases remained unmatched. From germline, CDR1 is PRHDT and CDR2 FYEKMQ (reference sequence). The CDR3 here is CASSSSGTTIREQYF. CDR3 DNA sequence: TGTGCCAGCAGCTCTAGCGGAACAACCATACGTGAGCAGTACTTC.

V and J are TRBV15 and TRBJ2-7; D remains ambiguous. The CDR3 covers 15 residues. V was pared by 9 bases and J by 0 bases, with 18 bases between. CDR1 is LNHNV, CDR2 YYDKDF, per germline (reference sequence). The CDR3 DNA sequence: TGTGCCACTGGCGGAAGGGCTCGTATCTCCTACGAGCAGTACTTC. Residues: CATGGRARISYEQYF.

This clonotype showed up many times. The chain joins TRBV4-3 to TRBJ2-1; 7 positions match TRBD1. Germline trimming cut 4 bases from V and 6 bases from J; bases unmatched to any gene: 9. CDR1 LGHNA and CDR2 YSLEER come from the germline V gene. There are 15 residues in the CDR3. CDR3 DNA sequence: TGCGCCAGCAGCCGAGCCGGGACAGTGTCCAATGAGCAGTTCTTC. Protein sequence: CASSRAGTVSNEQFF.

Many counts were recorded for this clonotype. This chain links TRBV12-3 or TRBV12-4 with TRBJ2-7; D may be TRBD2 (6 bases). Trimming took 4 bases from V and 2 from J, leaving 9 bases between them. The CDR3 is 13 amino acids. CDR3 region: CASSSREAYEQYF. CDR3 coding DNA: TGTGCCAGCAGTTCCAGGGAGGCCTACGAGCAGTACTTC.